The 27 T cell receptor beta chains below come from one sample, sequenced in a study of T cell changes during pregnancy in multiple sclerosis. The data were produced by immunoSEQ multiplex PCR, yet TCRdb's version contains in-frame clones alone and is incomplete. The table has about 58,000 clones, about 89% seen once. Source: CD4+ T cells from peripheral blood mononuclear cells, taken after pregnancy. These receptors were obtained from a female donor in good health, enrolled as a control in a pregnancy study.

In this sample, this clone turned up a few times. The gene calls are TRBV7-9 and TRBJ2-2, with a tentative D call TRBD1 (5 bases). Germline CDR1 SEHNR, CDR2 FQNEAQ (reference sequence). The V end lost 5 bases, the J end lost 2 bases, and 9 bases lay between the germline ends. The CDR3 sequence is 14 residues long. CDR3: CASSMTANTGELFF. The CDR3 DNA reads TGTGCCAGCAGCATGACAGCTAACACCGGGGAGCTGTTTTTT.

This rearrangement joins TRBV6-6 to TRBJ2-3, with 7 bases identical to TRBD2. The trim removed 5 bases at V and 6 bases at J, leaving 5 bases unmatched. Germline CDR1 is MNHNY and CDR2 is SVGAGI (reference sequence). The CDR3 totals 13 residues. CDR3 in DNA: TGTGCCAGCAGTCCGACTAGCTACGATACGCAGTATTTT. It yields the protein CASSPTSYDTQYF.

The V call is TRBV7-2, the J call TRBJ1-6, with 7 bases lining up with TRBD1. Germline CDR1 reads SGHTA; CDR2 reads FQGNSA. This CDR3 comprises 16 residues. Trimming took 5 bases from V and 15 from J; bases not matched to a gene: 19. The DNA of the CDR3 is TGTGCCAGCAGCCCGAACCGACAGGGTGGGTCGGGGCGCCTCCACTTT. Translated, it gives CASSPNRQGGSGRLHF.

This chain links TRBV5-1 with TRBJ1-2; maybe TRBD1 (6 bases). The CDR3 loop spans 15 amino acids. CDR1 is SGHRS, CDR2 YFSETQ, per germline. V was clipped by 5 bases and J by 3 bases, with 17 bases between them. CDR3 protein: CASRPAGTRDYGYTF. The CDR3 coding sequence is TGCGCCAGCAGGCCAGCCGGGACACGGGACTATGGCTACACCTTC.

The rearrangement uses TRBV5-6 and TRBJ1-1, with 8 bases matching TRBD1. Germline values: CDR1 SGHDT, CDR2 YYEEEE. The CDR3 contains 15 residues. After removal of 2 bases from V and 1 base from J, the junction contained 4 bases not matched to a gene. CDR3 loop: CASSFPGGGNTEAFF. The CDR3 DNA reads TGTGCCAGCAGCTTCCCAGGGGGCGGGAACACTGAAGCTTTCTTT.

The rearrangement joins TRBV7-6 to TRBJ2-1; unclear D gene. V shed 2 bases and J shed 7 bases, with 3 bases lying between them. CDR1 and CDR2 from the germline V gene are SGHVS and FNYEAQ. There are 11 residues in the CDR3. The CDR3 nucleotides are TGTGCCAGCAGCTTATCTAATGAGCAGTTCTTC. Its translation is CASSLSNEQFF.

The chain couples TRBV19 to TRBJ2-6; weak D call: TRBD1 (5 bases). V lost 5 bases, J lost 0 bases, and 8 bases lay in between. CDR3 length equals 15 residues. Germline values: CDR1 LNHDA, CDR2 SQIVND (reference sequence). The CDR3 nucleotides are TGTGCCAGTAGTCACACAGGCTCTGGGGCCAACGTCCTGACTTTC. It encodes CASSHTGSGANVLTF.

The chain employs TRBV18 and TRBJ2-3; TRBD2 agrees at 12 bases. The germline V gene has CDR1 KGHSH and CDR2 LQKENI. Germline trimming cut 0 bases from V and 5 bases from J; bases unmatched to any gene: 0. The CDR3 covers 15 residues. CDR3 loop: CASSPPGLAGDTQYF. The DNA for the CDR3 is TGTGCCAGCTCACCACCGGGACTAGCGGGAGATACGCAGTATTTT. Drawing the rest from reference TRBV18 and TRBJ2-3, the complete variable domain is NAGVMQNPRHLVRRRGQEARLRCSPMKGHSHVYWYRQLPEEGLKFMVYLQKENIIDESGMPKERFSAEFPKEGPSILRIQQVVRGDSAAYFCASSPPGLAGDTQYFGPGTRLTVL.

The chain recombines TRBV5-6 with TRBJ1-1; 7 bases line up with TRBD1. Trimming cost V 4 bases and J 0 bases; bases outside gene matches: 3. CDR1 SGHDT and CDR2 YYEEEE come from the germline V gene. There are 14 residues in the CDR3. The CDR3 sequence: CASSRDSMNTEAFF. CDR3 sequence (DNA): TGTGCCAGCAGCCGGGACAGCATGAACACTGAAGCTTTCTTT.

For this clone: The junction departs from the called germline gene at one end, perhaps through a read error. The chain carries TRBV5-5 and TRBJ2-3; D is tentatively TRBD1 or TRBD2 (5 bases each). The germline V gene encodes CDR1 SGHKS and CDR2 YYEKEE (reference sequence). This CDR3 region has 15 residues. The CDR3 region is CASTLGVPGQGTQYF. The DNA for the CDR3 is TGTGCCAGCACCTTGGGGGTTCCGGGTCAGGGTACGCAGTATTTT.

The V and J genes are TRBV5-4 and TRBJ1-6; 7 bases fit TRBD1. V shed 0 bases, J shed 13 bases, and the junction held 10 bases outside the gene matches. The germline gives CDR1 SGHNT, CDR2 YYREEE (reference sequence). This CDR3 region has 15 residues. The CDR3 spells CASSLGGQAATPLHF. The CDR3 DNA reads as TGTGCCAGCAGCTTGGGCGGACAGGCGGCGACGCCCCTCCACTTT.

V is TRBV30 and J is TRBJ2-5; weak D call: TRBD2 (6 bases). The CDR3 totals 15 residues. V shed 2 bases and J shed 5 bases, with 18 bases lying between them. Germline lookup yields CDR1 GTSNPN and CDR2 SVGIG (reference sequence). The CDR3 nucleotides are TGTGCCTGGAGTCCCCTCGACCCTGGGGGGGAGACCCAGTACTTC. Translated: CAWSPLDPGGETQYF.

This clone was seen only once. V and J are TRBV7-8 and TRBJ2-1; 11 nucleotides align to TRBD2. CDR3 length equals 19 residues. Germline V gene sequence: CDR1 SGHVS, CDR2 FQNEAQ. V was clipped by 1 base and J by 2 bases; unmatched bases: 10. The CDR3 bases are TGTGCCAGCAGCTTAGTAGGAGGGCTAGCGGGGGGAACCTACAATGAGCAGTTCTTC. It translates to CASSLVGGLAGGTYNEQFF.

The chain employs TRBV11-3 and TRBJ2-1; TRBD2 matches 11 bases. The CDR3 is made up of 15 amino acids. The germline V gene encodes CDR1 SGHNT and CDR2 YENEEA. J gave up 3 bases and V 3 bases, and 1 base lay outside the gene matches. CDR3 nucleotides: TGTGCCAGCAGCTTTCTAGCGGGGGGCTACAATGAGCAGTTCTTC. Translation gives CASSFLAGGYNEQFF.

V usage is TRBV6-6 and J usage is TRBJ2-2; 7 nucleotides agree with TRBD1. Germline V gene lookup returns CDR1 MNHNY and CDR2 SVGAGI (reference sequence). Trimming cost V 7 bases and J 1 base; bases outside gene matches: 6. This CDR3 is 15 amino acids long. The CDR3 DNA sequence: TGTGCCAGCACCGACCGGGACAGGAACACCGGGGAGCTGTTTTTT. Translation: CASTDRDRNTGELFF.

V is TRBV9 and J is TRBJ1-1; D is unresolved. The CDR3 runs 16 residues. Trimming removed 3 bases from V and 3 bases from J, with 18 bases in between. Germline V gene data show CDR1 as SGDLS and CDR2 as YYNGEE. DNA for the CDR3: TGTGCCAGCAGCGGCGGGCGGTTGGGTCGCGACACTGAAGCTTTCTTT. It yields the protein CASSGGRLGRDTEAFF.

The chain has TRBV7-2 and TRBJ2-5; TRBD1 matches at 11 bases. The length of the CDR3 is 15 residues. Trimming took 5 bases from V and 5 from J; bases not matched to a gene: 7. Germline loops: CDR1 SGHTA, CDR2 FQGNSA. The CDR3: CASSPWDRGLETQYF. Written as DNA, the CDR3 is TGTGCCAGCAGCCCCTGGGACAGGGGGTTGGAGACCCAGTACTTC. The full variable domain, with the rest looked up from reference TRBV7-2 and TRBJ2-5, is GAGVSQSPSNKVTEKGKDVELRCDPISGHTALYWYRQSLGQGLEFLIYFQGNSAPDKSGLPSDRFSAERTGGSVSTLTIQRTQQEDSAVYLCASSPWDRGLETQYFGPGTRLLVL.

The V call is TRBV11-3, the J call TRBJ2-1; D is perhaps TRBD1 (5 bases). Trimming left V 0 bases short and J 2 bases short, with 14 bases between. The CDR3 spans 17 residues. From germline, CDR1 is SGHNT and CDR2 YENEEA. This CDR3 is CASSLDSGRATYNEQFF. The CDR3 nucleotides read TGTGCCAGCAGCTTAGATTCGGGCAGGGCGACCTACAATGAGCAGTTCTTC. Filled out from reference TRBV11-3 and TRBJ2-1, the complete variable domain reads EAGVVQSPRYKIIEKKQPVAFWCNPISGHNTLYWYLQNLGQGPELLIRYENEEAVDDSQLPKDRFSAERLKGVDSTLKIQPAELGDSAVYLCASSLDSGRATYNEQFFGPGTRLTVL.

The chain is built from TRBV4-2 and TRBJ1-1; no reliable D call. CDR3 size: 15 residues. Germline CDR1 and CDR2: LGHNA and YNFKEQ. V lost 5 bases and J 4 bases, leaving 17 bases between the germline ends. The CDR3 loop is CASSTSEGVGTEAFF. The CDR3 nucleotides are TGTGCCAGCAGCACATCAGAAGGAGTAGGCACTGAAGCTTTCTTT.

This clone was seen more than once but under ten times. The gene calls are TRBV19 and TRBJ1-6; 7 nucleotides agree with TRBD1. This CDR3 spans 16 amino acids. V shed 4 bases and J 3 bases; nucleotides not matched to a gene: 6. Germline V CDR1 and CDR2: LNHDA, SQIVND (reference sequence). CDR3 nucleotides: TGTGCCAGTAGTAGGTTAGGGACAGACTATAATTCACCCCTCCACTTT. Protein: CASSRLGTDYNSPLHF.

The J gene is TRBJ2-3, the V gene TRBV19; 10 nucleotides agree with TRBD2. Germline-derived CDR1 and CDR2 are LNHDA and SQIVND (reference sequence). The CDR3 spans 16 residues. V gave up 6 bases and J gave up 2 bases; unmatched junction bases: 8. The CDR3 loop reads CASRSRTSGPTDTQYF. In nucleotides, the CDR3 is TGTGCCAGTAGGAGCCGGACTAGCGGACCCACAGATACGCAGTATTTT.

The chain has TRBV4-3 and TRBJ2-7; TRBD2 matches at 10 bases. CDR3 length: 14 amino acids. With V trimmed by 6 bases and J by 5 bases, 7 bases remained unmatched. CDR1 LGHNA and CDR2 YSLEER come from the germline V gene. The CDR3 DNA is TGCGCCAGCAGTTACAGCGGGGGGGAAGACGAGCAGTACTTC. Translated: CASSYSGGEDEQYF.

The chain is built from TRBV19 and TRBJ1-1; weak D call: TRBD1 (6 bases). The CDR3 extends over 15 amino acids. Germline V gene lookup returns CDR1 LNHDA and CDR2 SQIVND (reference sequence). V was cut by 3 bases and J by 4 bases, with 15 bases left in between. The CDR3 spells CASSMLNRVGTEAFF. The CDR3 DNA is TGTGCCAGTAGTATGCTTAACAGGGTGGGCACTGAAGCTTTCTTT.

The gene calls are TRBV5-6 and TRBJ2-2; D perhaps matches TRBD1 (5 bases). CDR3 length: 15 residues. Between the trimmed V and J ends, which lost 4 bases and 4 bases, there was a span of 14 bases. Per germline, CDR1 SGHDT and CDR2 YYEEEE. The CDR3 nucleotides are TGTGCCAGCAGCCCACCAGGGCGCGCCACCGGGGAGCTGTTTTTT. It translates to CASSPPGRATGELFF.

In nucleotides, the CDR3 is TGTGCCAGCAGCAAACCCCCGTCGGGAGGGTATCAGCCCCAGCATTTT. This sequence encodes CASSKPPSGGYQPQHF. This chain uses TRBV21-1 with TRBJ1-5. TRBV21-1 is marked as a pseudogene. CDR3 length: 16 residues.

The rearrangement joins TRBV6-1 to TRBJ2-1; 8 nucleotides line up with TRBD1. V dropped 6 bases and J dropped 8; count of bases not matched to a gene: 6. The CDR3 has 13 residues. From germline, CDR1 is MNHNS and CDR2 SASEGT. The CDR3 protein is CASRVDRADEQFF. The CDR3 DNA is TGTGCCAGCAGGGTGGACAGGGCCGATGAGCAGTTCTTC.

Only a few counts were recorded for this clone. The V call is TRBV20-1, the J call TRBJ1-1; tentatively, D is TRBD1 (6 bases). This CDR3 region has 10 residues. V was pared by 4 bases and J by 11 bases, with 11 bases between. Germline V gives CDR1 DFQATT, CDR2 SNEGSKA (reference sequence). CDR3 coding DNA: TGCAGTGCTATACACAGGGTTGCTTTCTTT. Translating gives CSAIHRVAFF.